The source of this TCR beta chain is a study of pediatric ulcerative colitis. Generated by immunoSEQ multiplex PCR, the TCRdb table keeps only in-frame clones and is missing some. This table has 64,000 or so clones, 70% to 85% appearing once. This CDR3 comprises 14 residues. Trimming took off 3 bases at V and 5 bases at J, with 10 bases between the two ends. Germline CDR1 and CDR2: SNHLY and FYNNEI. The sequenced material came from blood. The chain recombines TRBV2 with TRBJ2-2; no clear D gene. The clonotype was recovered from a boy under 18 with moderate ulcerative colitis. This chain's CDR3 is CASSEALPTGELFF. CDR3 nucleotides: TGTGCCAGCAGTGAGGCTCTTCCTACCGGGGAGCTGTTTTTT.